This T cell receptor beta chain emerged from a study of shared clonotypes between healthy human individuals. Overall study results and limits: The authors sampled blood alone, and tissue repertoires likely differ.

This clone was found a few times. Its antigen remains unidentified. Repertoires were generated with immunoSEQ multiplex PCR, while TCRdb's copy carries only in-frame clones and drops some. The profile shows more than 450,000 clones, 70% to 80% of them singletons. All donors qualified as healthy HIV-negative adults and had experienced no recent acute infections or vaccinations. Each sample came from a Caucasian adult donor living in Nashville, Tennessee. The TCR comes from a woman aged 40 to 50 in good health. Some clones in this sample may be carry-over from other donors' samples. The specimen sequenced was PBMCs.

DNA of the CDR3: TGTGCCAGCAGAGACCGGACTAGCTACAATGAGCAGTTCTTC. Translation: CASRDRTSYNEQFF. This sequence joins TRBV2 and TRBJ2-1, with TRBD2 identical over 7 bases. The CDR3 runs 14 residues. Germline CDR1 reads SNHLY; CDR2 reads FYNNEI. The V and J ends lost 6 bases and 3 bases, in that order; junction bases with no gene match: 5.